The 32 T cell receptor beta chains below all came from one sample that was sequenced in a study of neurological immune-mediated disorders. TCRdb reanalysed the 5' RACE reads using MiXCR and keeps one entry per CDR3 protein. The data show approximately 40,000 distinct CDR3 sequences, 10% to 15% seen once. The sample taken for sequencing was PBMCs. These receptors all come from a female donor in good health.

V usage is TRBV6-5 and J usage is TRBJ2-2; the D gene is possibly TRBD2 (5 bases). CDR1 and CDR2 from the germline V gene are MNHEY and SVGAGI. Trimming removed 9 bases at V and 3 bases at J, with 14 bases between. CDR3 length equals 14 residues. The CDR3 coding sequence is TGTGCCAGGTGCGCGGGTTCCGACACCGGGGAGCTGTTTTTT. Translated, it gives CARCAGSDTGELFF.

This clonotype has a count of ten or more. The gene calls are TRBV20-1 and TRBJ2-3; TRBD1 or TRBD2 may be the D gene (6 bases each). Germline values: CDR1 DFQATT, CDR2 SNEGSKA (reference sequence). The CDR3 has 15 residues. The ends were cut back, 0 bases at V and 1 base at J, with 11 bases in the middle. The CDR3 bases are TGCAGTGCTAGAGATGGGGGGCGGGGCACAGATACGCAGTATTTT. Residues: CSARDGGRGTDTQYF.

The rearrangement links TRBV3-1 to TRBJ2-7; no clear D gene. Germline values: CDR1 LGHDT, CDR2 YNNKEL (reference sequence). The CDR3 is made up of 11 amino acids. Between the trimmed V and J ends, which lost 3 bases and 7 bases, there was a span of 7 bases. The CDR3 DNA sequence: TGTGCCAGCAGCCAGGGTTGGGAGCAGTACTTC. Its translation: CASSQGWEQYF.

This clonotype has at least ten counts. The chain recombines TRBV5-1 with TRBJ2-3; 9 bases match TRBD2. The V and J ends lost 0 bases and 3 bases, in that order; junction bases with no gene match: 5. Germline loops: CDR1 SGHRS, CDR2 YFSETQ. The CDR3 consists of 16 residues. The CDR3, as DNA: TGCGCCAGCAGCTTGGTAAGCGGGAGGTTGACAGATACGCAGTATTTT. Protein: CASSLVSGRLTDTQYF.

This clonotype was recorded at least ten times. The chain carries TRBV5-4 and TRBJ2-3, with a possible D match to TRBD2 (5 bases). The germline V and J ends were trimmed by 4 bases and 4 bases, with 19 bases remaining between them. Germline V gene data show CDR1 as SGHNT and CDR2 as YYREEE (reference sequence). The CDR3 is 16 amino acids. The CDR3 region has the DNA TGTGCCAGCAGCCCCGCCTCGAGGTCGGAGGCAGATACGCAGTATTTT. Translated, it gives CASSPASRSEADTQYF.

This clonotype occurred many times. J is TRBJ1-5 and V is TRBV5-5; D not certain. V dropped 4 bases and J dropped 4 bases, with 15 bases sitting between them. This CDR3 spans 15 amino acids. CDR1 and CDR2 from the germline V gene are SGHKS and YYEKEE (reference sequence). In DNA, the CDR3 is TGTGCCAGCAGCCCAGCGGTCACAGCGAATCAGCCCCAGCATTTT. It is translated as CASSPAVTANQPQHF. Using reference TRBV5-5 and TRBJ1-5 for the parts outside the CDR3, the full variable domain is DAGVTQSPTHLIKTRGQQVTLRCSPISGHKSVSWYQQVLGQGPQFIFQYYEKEERGRGNFPDRFSARQFPNYSSELNVNALLLGDSALYLCASSPAVTANQPQHFGDGTRLSIL.

Many counts were recorded for this clonotype. The chain carries TRBV29-1 and TRBJ2-1, with TRBD1 matching 7 bases. V was pared by 4 bases and J by 2 bases, with 5 bases of the junction left unmatched. The CDR3 contains 14 residues. Germline CDR1 SQVTM, CDR2 ANQGSEA. The CDR3 DNA reads TGCAGCGTTGCAACCGGGACAGCCTACAATGAGCAGTTCTTC. Amino acid sequence: CSVATGTAYNEQFF.

This clonotype has a count of ten or more. The chain employs TRBV7-2 and TRBJ1-5, with unresolved D. The germline V gene has CDR1 SGHTA and CDR2 FQGNSA. V dropped 5 bases and J dropped 6 bases, with 23 bases sitting between them. This CDR3 has 17 amino acids. The CDR3 region is CASSGWGAPGSGQPQHF. CDR3 DNA sequence: TGTGCCAGCAGCGGGTGGGGAGCCCCGGGGTCCGGTCAGCCCCAGCATTTT.

This clonotype has a count of ten or more. Here the CDR3 reads CASRPGHPNTEAFF. CDR3 nucleotides: TGCGCCAGCAGGCCCGGACATCCGAACACTGAAGCTTTCTTT. The rearrangement uses TRBV5-1 and TRBJ1-1; a possible D gene is TRBD1 (5 bases). The CDR3 is 14 amino acids. Deletions cut 5 bases from V and 1 base from J, with 12 bases between. Germline V gene lookup returns CDR1 SGHRS and CDR2 YFSETQ.

Many counts were recorded for this clonotype. Relative to the germline gene, one junction end is altered; a read error may explain this. V usage is TRBV24-1 and J usage is TRBJ1-2; D may be TRBD1 (6 bases). The germline gives CDR1 KGHDR, CDR2 SFDVKD. The length of the CDR3 is 13 residues. Written as DNA, the CDR3 is TGTGCCACCAGCACAGGGAGGAACTCTGGCTACACCTTC. The encoded protein is CATSTGRNSGYTF.

At least ten counts were recorded for this clonotype. The chain recombines TRBV10-3 with TRBJ2-7; maybe TRBD2 (6 bases). There are 13 residues in the CDR3. Germline V gene data show CDR1 as ENHRY and CDR2 as SYGVKD. V lost 2 bases and J lost 7, with 12 bases in between. The DNA for the CDR3 is TGTGCCATCAGTGAGGGCGGGGCGCGGGAGCAGTACTTC. This translates into CAISEGGAREQYF.

A note on this clonotype: Compared with germline, one end of the junction differs, possibly owing to a read error. This chain joins TRBV14 and TRBJ2-2; 11 nucleotides line up with TRBD2. Per the germline V gene, CDR1 is SGHDN and CDR2 is FVKESK. The CDR3 spans 19 residues. CDR3 loop: CASSQEVASGRYNTGEQFF. DNA for the CDR3: TGTGCCAGTAGCCAAGAGGTGGCTAGCGGGAGGTACAACACCGGGGAGCAGTTTTTT.

This clonotype has at least ten counts. The genes are TRBV20-1 and TRBJ2-4, with unresolved D. This CDR3 region has 14 residues. The germline CDR1 and CDR2 sequences are DFQATT and SNEGSKA (reference sequence). Trimming removed 3 bases at V and 3 bases at J, with 12 bases between. The CDR3 DNA sequence: TGCAGTGCTAGTGTCGGCTACTACAAAAACATTCAGTACTTC. It translates to CSASVGYYKNIQYF.

This clonotype was seen only a few times. The chain combines TRBV10-3 with TRBJ2-1; D unresolved. Germline CDR1 ENHRY, CDR2 SYGVKD. The length of the CDR3 is 11 residues. Trimming left V 8 bases short and J 9 bases short, with 11 bases between. The CDR3 loop is CAIAEDVEQFF. The DNA of the CDR3 is TGTGCCATCGCCGAGGATGTTGAGCAGTTCTTC.

At least ten counts were recorded for this clonotype. The chain uses TRBV7-9 and TRBJ1-1, with TRBD1 matching over 10 bases. Germline CDR1 and CDR2: SEHNR and FQNEAQ (reference sequence). V was clipped by 3 bases and J by 6 bases; unmatched bases: 7. CDR3 length equals 15 residues. The CDR3 loop is CASSFRTGGMAEAFF. Written as DNA, the CDR3 is TGTGCCAGCAGCTTTCGGACAGGGGGTATGGCTGAAGCTTTCTTT.

This clonotype was observed many times. The chain combines TRBV14 with TRBJ2-3; D may be TRBD1 (6 bases). The CDR3 is 16 residues long. V dropped 4 bases and J dropped 4 bases, with 18 bases sitting between them. The V gene's germline CDR1 is SGHDN and CDR2 FVKESK. The CDR3 bases are TGTGCCAGCAGCCGCCTTGGACAGTCCTTAGCAGATACGCAGTATTTT. The encoded protein is CASSRLGQSLADTQYF. Drawing the rest from reference TRBV14 and TRBJ2-3, the complete variable domain is EAGVTQFPSHSVIEKGQTVTLRCDPISGHDNLYWYRRVMGKEIKFLLHFVKESKQDESGMPNNRFLAERTGGTYSTLKVQPAELEDSGVYFCASSRLGQSLADTQYFGPGTRLTVL.

This clonotype came up many times. V and J are TRBV20-1 and TRBJ1-1; TRBD1 might be the D (6 bases). Germline V CDR1 and CDR2: DFQATT, SNEGSKA (reference sequence). V dropped 5 bases and J dropped 4 bases, with 14 bases sitting between them. This CDR3 contains 13 residues. CDR3 sequence reads: CSALQGSSTEAFF. The CDR3 bases are TGCAGTGCTTTACAGGGTTCGAGCACTGAAGCTTTCTTT.

This clonotype has at least ten counts. V gene TRBV20-1 combines with J gene TRBJ2-3; TRBD2 agrees at 8 bases. CDR1 is DFQATT, CDR2 SNEGSKA, per germline (reference sequence). The CDR3 has 15 residues. The junction had 8 bases not matched to a gene; V was cut back by 6 bases and J by 0 bases. The CDR3 is CSARVSSGSTDTQYF. DNA of the CDR3: TGCAGTGCCAGGGTGTCTAGCGGGAGCACAGATACGCAGTATTTT.

The table lists this clonotype with many counts. The chain links TRBV6-1 to TRBJ1-1, with unresolved D. Germline lookup yields CDR1 MNHNS and CDR2 SASEGT. The V gene lost 3 bases and the J gene lost 3 bases, with 2 bases spanning the gap. The CDR3 sequence is 11 residues long. The CDR3 region is CASSDYTEAFF. The CDR3 coding sequence is TGTGCCAGCAGTGATTACACTGAAGCTTTCTTT.

This clonotype was counted many times. The chain joins TRBV5-1 to TRBJ1-2; 8 bases are shared with TRBD1. The length of the CDR3 is 17 residues. In germline, CDR1 is SGHRS, CDR2 YFSETQ. Germline trimming cut 1 base from V and 2 bases from J; bases unmatched to any gene: 10. The CDR3 nucleotides read TGCGCCAGCAGCTTGACTACGACAGGGGAGGAGAACTATGGCTACACCTTC. Its translation is CASSLTTTGEENYGYTF.

In this sample, this clonotype turned up many times. Its ends do not fully match the called genes, so a read error is possible. The chain couples TRBV7-2 to TRBJ2-3; a possible D gene is TRBD2 (6 bases). Germline-derived CDR1 and CDR2 are SGHTA and FQGNSA. The CDR3 runs 13 residues. The CDR3 reads CASRRTSRDTQYF. Written as DNA, the CDR3 is TGTGCCAGCAGAAGAACTAGCAGAGATACGCAGTATTTT.

There are many counts of this clonotype. The genes are TRBV5-1 and TRBJ2-7; tentative D call: TRBD1 (6 bases). CDR1 is SGHRS, CDR2 YFSETQ, per germline. The CDR3 has 15 amino acids. Deletions cut 0 bases from V and 5 bases from J, with 15 bases between. CDR3 nucleotide sequence: TGCGCCAGCAGCTTGGCCGCAGGGGCTGAGAACGAGCAGTACTTC. It codes for CASSLAAGAENEQYF. The whole variable domain, filled in from reference TRBV5-1 and TRBJ2-7, reads KAGVTQTPRYLIKTRGQQVTLSCSPISGHRSVSWYQQTPGQGLQFLFEYFSETQRNKGNFPGRFSGRQFSNSRSEMNVSTLELGDSALYLCASSLAAGAENEQYFGPGTRLTVT.

This clonotype was seen many times. The rearrangement joins TRBV20-1 to TRBJ1-1; no firm D call. The CDR3 has 11 residues. V lost 2 bases and J 6 bases, leaving 7 bases between the germline ends. Germline V gives CDR1 DFQATT, CDR2 SNEGSKA (reference sequence). CDR3 sequence: CSARRQAEAFF. CDR3 nucleotides: TGCAGTGCTAGACGGCAAGCTGAAGCTTTCTTT.

V is TRBV5-6 and J is TRBJ2-7; tentative D call: TRBD1 (5 bases). Per the germline V gene, CDR1 is SGHDT and CDR2 is YYEEEE. The CDR3 runs to 13 residues. The germline V and J ends were trimmed by 5 bases and 6 bases, with 15 bases remaining between them. The CDR3 loop reads CASSRPQGSEQYF. The CDR3 DNA is TGTGCCAGCAGTCGACCCCAGGGAAGCGAGCAGTACTTC.

This clonotype has at least ten counts. J is TRBJ2-2 and V is TRBV6-5; 11 bases agree with TRBD2. In germline, CDR1 is MNHEY, CDR2 SVGAGI. This CDR3 has 15 residues. The V segment lost 4 bases and the J segment 7 bases; nucleotides outside the gene matches: 5. The CDR3 region has the DNA TGTGCCAGCAGTTCCCCCGGGACTAGCGGCGGGGAGCTGTTTTTT. Amino acid sequence: CASSSPGTSGGELFF.

This clonotype has a count of ten or more. The chain has TRBV2 and TRBJ2-7, with 9 bases lining up with TRBD2. Germline CDR1 is SNHLY and CDR2 is FYNNEI. V lost 9 bases to trimming and J lost 7 bases; unmatched junction nucleotides: 10. CDR3 length equals 13 residues. CDR3 nucleotides: TGTGCCAGTTCTTTTAGCGGGAGTGGGGAGCAGTACTTC. Translation: CASSFSGSGEQYF. The variable domain in full, with the rest retrieved from reference TRBV2 and TRBJ2-7, is EPEVTQTPSHQVTQMGQEVILRCVPISNHLYFYWYRQILGQKVEFLVSFYNNEISEKSEIFDDQFSVERPDGSNFTLKIRSTKLEDSAMYFCASSFSGSGEQYFGPGTRLTVT.

At least ten counts were recorded for this clonotype. The chain recombines TRBV5-1 with TRBJ2-5; D not resolved. Germline values: CDR1 SGHRS, CDR2 YFSETQ. V was shortened by 4 bases and J by 10 bases, with 14 bases between the two germline ends. This CDR3 contains 12 residues. For the CDR3, the DNA is TGCGCCAGCAGCGAGCCGAAGGGTGGCCAGTACTTC. Its translation is CASSEPKGGQYF.

Turning to this clonotype: At one of its ends the junction is not consistent with the germline gene, which may arise from a read error. The chain joins TRBV20-1 to TRBJ2-1, with D possibly matching TRBD1 (6 bases). This CDR3 is built from 13 residues. Germline lookup yields CDR1 DFQATT and CDR2 SNEGSKA (reference sequence). CDR3 residues: CSAPISQGNEKFF. DNA for the CDR3: TGCAGTGCTCCAATCTCACAGGGAAATGAGAAGTTCTTC.

This clonotype has more than one count but fewer than ten. The gene calls are TRBV7-3 and TRBJ1-1; 12 bases are shared with TRBD1. V shed 2 bases and J 7 bases; nucleotides not matched to a gene: 8. This CDR3 region has 16 residues. Per the germline V gene, CDR1 is SGHTA and CDR2 is FQGTGA. The CDR3 DNA reads TGTGCCAGCAGCTTAGGTGGGGACAGGGGGCGCGGTGAAGCTTTCTTT. This codes for CASSLGGDRGRGEAFF. Supplemented by reference TRBV7-3 and TRBJ1-1, the full variable domain reads GAGVSQTPSNKVTEKGKYVELRCDPISGHTALYWYRQSLGQGPEFLIYFQGTGAADDSGLPNDRFFAVRPEGSVSTLKIQRTERGDSAVYLCASSLGGDRGRGEAFFGQGTRLTVV.

By proportion, this clonotype is medium-sized. The chain is built from TRBV24-1 and TRBJ2-6; no clear D. CDR1 is KGHDR, CDR2 SFDVKD, per germline. The germline V and J ends were trimmed by 1 base and 4 bases, with 19 bases remaining between them. This CDR3 has 19 amino acids. The CDR3 sequence: CATSDFLGPEKDGANVLTF. CDR3 nucleotide sequence: TGTGCCACCAGTGATTTCCTTGGGCCCGAAAAGGACGGGGCCAACGTCCTGACTTTC.

This clonotype was seen repeatedly, ten times or more. The V and J genes are TRBV6-1 and TRBJ2-7, with 9 positions matching TRBD1. The CDR3 loop spans 15 amino acids. V lost 3 bases, J lost 4 bases, and 7 bases stayed unmatched. The germline V gene has CDR1 MNHNS and CDR2 SASEGT. This chain's CDR3 is CASSDMDRGQYEQYF. DNA of the CDR3: TGTGCCAGCAGTGATATGGACAGGGGACAGTACGAGCAGTACTTC.

This clonotype turned up a few times. Its ends do not fully match the called genes, so a read error is possible. The chain combines TRBV7-7 with TRBJ2-2; TRBD1 matches 7 bases. This CDR3 spans 14 amino acids. Germline assignment: CDR1 SSHAT and CDR2 FNYEAQ (reference sequence). CDR3 DNA: TGTGCTAGCAGCCCTAGACAGGGAGCCGGGGAGCTGTTTTTT. Translating it yields CASSPRQGAGELFF.